This T cell receptor beta chain was sequenced for a study of blood T cell repertoires in COVID-19. Whole-study context: Samples taken during acute and convalescent COVID-19 were collected in the United States, Italy and Spain. Sources were T cells, B-cell-depleted T cells, or PBMCs; the material itself was cDNA or gDNA.

Per the original methods: Estimates of nucleated cell counts were drawn from the amplification of reference gene primers. The repertoire was sequenced with immunoSEQ multiplex PCR; TCRdb's copy has only in-frame clones and lacks some. V, J and clone size derive from that table, while D and trimming were established from the DNA sequence. Among hundreds of thousands of clones listed, roughly 90% were seen once. The CDR3 sequence is 16 residues long. Germline CDR1 and CDR2: SGHAT and FQNNGV. V gave up 1 base and J gave up 8 bases; unmatched junction bases: 10. Each participant's cohort was designated according to participant-reported clinical history.

The source is a young woman who had recovered from COVID-19. The V gene is TRBV11-2, the J gene TRBJ2-1; 8 bases are a match to TRBD2. Material: PBMCs or T cells enriched from blood (not recorded which). The CDR3 region has the DNA TGTGCCAGCAGCTTAGTAGCCGGGACTAGATGGGATGAGCAGTTCTTC. It specifies CASSLVAGTRWDEQFF.